The 11 T cell receptor beta chains reported below all come from one sample, sequenced in a study of shared T cell receptors in the human thymus. Assay: immunoSEQ multiplex PCR; the TCRdb copy retains only in-frame clones and omits some. The profile covers fewer than 700,000 clones, with around nine tenths appearing a single time and about 0.01% taken by the ten largest. This sample also appeared in a second study, on human thymus T cells.

Sequences were obtained from thymocytes. These receptors were obtained from a boy less than two years old with a congenital heart defect.

V is TRBV5-5 and J is TRBJ2-5; maybe TRBD2 (7 bases). Germline V gene lookup returns CDR1 SGHKS and CDR2 YYEKEE (reference sequence). The CDR3 is 15 amino acids. The germline V and J ends were trimmed by 0 bases and 4 bases, with 13 bases remaining between them. CDR3 region: CASSLAWGGGETQYF. The CDR3 nucleotides are TGTGCCAGCAGCTTGGCCTGGGGAGGGGGAGAGACCCAGTACTTC.

The chain links TRBV7-9 to TRBJ2-1, with TRBD2 matching 7 bases. V was pared by 7 bases and J by 5 bases, with 11 bases of the junction left unmatched. The CDR3 consists of 15 residues. Germline lookup yields CDR1 SEHNR and CDR2 FQNEAQ (reference sequence). DNA of the CDR3: TGTGCCAGCACTCCTTCGGGAGCGGGAAACAATGAGCAGTTCTTC. This encodes CASTPSGAGNNEQFF.

As DNA, the CDR3 is TGTGCCTGGAGTCCCGACAGGGTAGGGGAAAAACTGTTTTTT. Translated: CAWSPDRVGEKLFF. The rearrangement joins TRBV30 to TRBJ1-4; 7 bases are shared with TRBD1. V lost 2 bases to trimming and J lost 8 bases; unmatched junction nucleotides: 8. Germline CDR1 and CDR2: GTSNPN and SVGIG (reference sequence). There are 14 residues in the CDR3.

This clone was seen only a few times. The CDR3 DNA sequence: TGTGCCAGTAGTATGGACAGGGAAAGCACTGAAGCTTTCTTT. It translates to CASSMDRESTEAFF. The V gene is TRBV19, the J gene TRBJ1-1; TRBD1 matches 8 bases. Trimming removed 3 bases from V and 4 bases from J; junction bases left unmatched: 4. The germline V gene encodes CDR1 LNHDA and CDR2 SQIVND (reference sequence). The CDR3 consists of 14 residues.

This clone was observed a handful of times. The rearrangement links TRBV5-6 to TRBJ2-1; D ambiguous. The ends were cut back, 4 bases at V and 12 bases at J, with 8 bases in the middle. This CDR3 spans 10 amino acids. Germline V gives CDR1 SGHDT, CDR2 YYEEEE. The chain's CDR3 is CASSPSSQFF. For the CDR3, the DNA is TGTGCCAGCAGCCCCTCCTCGCAGTTCTTC.

This sequence joins TRBV6-1 and TRBJ2-4, with 10 nucleotides matching TRBD2. Germline assignment: CDR1 MNHNS and CDR2 SASEGT. The CDR3 covers 14 residues. V gave up 4 bases and J gave up 8 bases; unmatched junction bases: 5. The CDR3 loop reads CASSVVAGGHIQYF. In DNA form, the CDR3 reads TGTGCCAGCAGTGTGGTAGCGGGAGGACACATTCAGTACTTC.

The chain is built from TRBV29-1 and TRBJ2-1, with 10 bases that match TRBD1. After removal of 7 bases from V and 0 bases from J, the junction contained 15 bases not matched to a gene. The CDR3 length is 18 residues. CDR1 and CDR2 (germline): SQVTM, ANQGSEA. The CDR3 nucleotides are TGCAGCGCTCGACAGGGGGCTCATTCCAAAAGCTCCTACAATGAGCAGTTCTTC. Its protein product is CSARQGAHSKSSYNEQFF.

This clone appeared a single time. The chain employs TRBV30 and TRBJ2-6, with D hard to call. The CDR3 consists of 14 residues. Trimming stripped 3 bases from V and 0 bases from J, with 6 bases between. Germline CDR1 is GTSNPN and CDR2 is SVGIG (reference sequence). The CDR3 here is CAWSPGSGANVLTF. CDR3 bases: TGTGCCTGGAGCCCCGGCTCTGGGGCCAACGTCCTGACTTTC. The full variable domain, its missing parts supplied by reference TRBV30 and TRBJ2-6, is SQTIHQWPATLVQPVGSPLSLECTVEGTSNPNLYWYRQAAGRGLQLLFYSVGIGQISSEVPQNLSASRPQDRQFILSSKKLLLSDSGFYLCAWSPGSGANVLTFGAGSRLTVL.

This chain joins TRBV28 and TRBJ1-4; D is undetermined. The germline V gene encodes CDR1 MDHEN and CDR2 SYDVKM. Trimming stripped 1 base from V and 7 bases from J, with 13 bases between. This CDR3 has 15 amino acids. The CDR3 bases are TGTGCCAGCAGTTTATATGGCGGGAGGAGTGAAAAACTGTTTTTT. This gives the protein CASSLYGGRSEKLFF.

The chain couples TRBV9 to TRBJ2-1; D call uncertain. Germline V gene sequence: CDR1 SGDLS, CDR2 YYNGEE. This CDR3 is built from 12 residues. V was clipped by 4 bases and J by 10 bases, with 12 bases between them. The CDR3 coding sequence is TGTGCCAGCAGCCCCGGTTCCGTGGAGCAGTTCTTC. It encodes CASSPGSVEQFF.

The V call is TRBV4-1, the J call TRBJ2-1, with 7 positions matching TRBD1. Trimming removed 0 bases from V and 8 bases from J; junction bases left unmatched: 4. Germline assignment: CDR1 MGHRA and CDR2 YSYEKL. The CDR3 runs to 14 residues. CDR3 protein: CASSQDLRGHEQFF. In DNA form, the CDR3 reads TGCGCCAGCAGCCAAGATCTGAGGGGGCATGAGCAGTTCTTC.